This TCR beta chain is drawn from a study of blood T cell repertoires in COVID-19. Under the authors' procedure: Nucleated cell counts were estimated from reference gene primer amplification. The data were produced by immunoSEQ multiplex PCR, yet TCRdb's version contains in-frame clones alone and is incomplete. V, J and clone size are those of that table, while D and trimming were read from the DNA. The table shows approximately 150,000 clones, with roughly four fifths occurring only once. Trimming stripped 4 bases from V and 4 bases from J, with 15 bases between. Germline-derived CDR1 and CDR2 are SGHDT and YYEEEE. CDR3 length: 14 amino acids.

The chain is built from TRBV5-6 and TRBJ2-7; D perhaps matches TRBD1 (6 bases). This TCR derives from a man aged 55 to 70 with active or convalescent COVID-19. The source material was peripheral blood. This CDR3 reads CASSAPRGTYEQYF. In DNA, the CDR3 is TGTGCCAGCAGCGCCCCCAGGGGAACTTACGAGCAGTACTTC.